This T cell receptor beta chain was captured by sequencing in a study of breast tumors, draining lymph nodes, adjacent tissues. Findings of the study overall: Most tumor T cells seemingly derive from lymph node, then expand in tumor.

In the case of this clonotype: No antigen is known for it.

This CDR3 is built from 16 residues. Deletions cut 0 bases from V and 5 bases from J, with 11 bases between. The V gene's germline CDR1 is MNHEY and CDR2 SMNVEV (reference sequence). TCRdb itself ran the multiplex PCR reads through MiXCR, one entry per CDR3 protein. The data hold approximately 300,000 distinct CDR3 sequences, with about 30% observed a single time. Samples came from axillary lymph nodes draining the breast cancer. The chain recombines TRBV27 with TRBJ1-6; TRBD1 might be the D (6 bases). This TCR was recovered from a female donor with breast cancer. Some clones in this sample may be carry-over from other donors' samples. Sequences were obtained from axillary lymph node tissue. In nucleotides, the CDR3 is TGTGCCAGCAGTTTATCGTTAACAGGGAATAATTCACCCCTCCACTTT. It yields the protein CASSLSLTGNNSPLHF.